This T cell receptor beta chain was captured by sequencing in a study of radiotherapy plus CTLA-4 blockade in lung cancer. Across the study: Objective responses were recorded in 15% to 20% of patients, with disease control recorded in approximately 32%. Findings and caveats of the study: Reported findings show early blood T cell clone dynamics, with interferon-beta, best predicted response.

TCRdb's copy holds only in-frame clones and misses some; the assay was immunoSEQ multiplex PCR. The repertoire includes some 50,000 clones, 65% to 80% of them detected once, and 3.2% sits in the top ten. With ipilimumab providing CTLA-4 blockade, focal radiation was administered to patients who had chemo-refractory metastatic non-small-cell lung cancer. Germline V gene data show CDR1 as ENHRY and CDR2 as SYGVKD. The CDR3 covers 15 residues. With V trimmed by 0 bases and J by 5 bases, 5 bases remained unmatched. As for this clone: Its cognate antigen is unknown.

This material consisted of peripheral blood, taken from a patient treated with radiotherapy plus ipilimumab. The rearrangement joins TRBV10-3 to TRBJ2-5; 8 positions agree with TRBD2. The receptor was isolated from a human donor with non-small cell lung cancer who had a partial response to radiotherapy plus ipilimumab. CDR3 coding DNA: TGTGCCATCAGTGAGTCGTCGGGGGGGCCGGAGACCCAGTACTTC. The encoded protein is CAISESSGGPETQYF.